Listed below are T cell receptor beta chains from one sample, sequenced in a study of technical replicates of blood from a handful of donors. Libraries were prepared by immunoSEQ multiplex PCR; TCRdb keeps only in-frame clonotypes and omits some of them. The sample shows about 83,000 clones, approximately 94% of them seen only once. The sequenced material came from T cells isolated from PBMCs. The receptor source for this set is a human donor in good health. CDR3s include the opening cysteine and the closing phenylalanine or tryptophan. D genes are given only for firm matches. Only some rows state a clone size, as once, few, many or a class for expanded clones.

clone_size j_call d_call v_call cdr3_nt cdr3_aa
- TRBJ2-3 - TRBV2 TGTGCCAGCAGTGAATCGCGAGCGGGCGGCACAGATACGCAGTATTTT CASSESRAGGTDTQYF
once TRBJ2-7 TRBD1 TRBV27 TGTGCCAGCAGTTCATGGACAGGGTTCTACGAGCAGTACTTC CASSSWTGFYEQYF
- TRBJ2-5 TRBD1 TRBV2 TGTGCCAGCAGGGGACAGGGGTTGGCCACAGAGACCCAGTACTTC CASRGQGLATETQYF
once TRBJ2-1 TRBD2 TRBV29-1 TGCAGCGTTGGGCGGGAGGGGGCCTTATCTCCACTCGTGCAGTTCTTC CSVGREGALSPLVQFF
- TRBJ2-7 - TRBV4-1 TGCGCCAGCAGCCTAGCCCTGGTTATTCGGGAAGGGAACGAGCAGTACTTC CASSLALVIREGNEQYF
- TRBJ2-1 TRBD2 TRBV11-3 TGTGCCAGCAGCTTAAGTGGCAGCGGGGGGCTCAATGAGCAGTTCTTC CASSLSGSGGLNEQFF
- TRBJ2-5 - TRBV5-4 TGTGCCAGCAGCTTGGGCGGATCTTCCGCTCAAGAGACCCAGTACTTC CASSLGGSSAQETQYF
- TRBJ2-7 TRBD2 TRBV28 TGTGCCAGCAGTTCCTCGGGGGGAACCCACGAGCAGTACTTC CASSSSGGTHEQYF
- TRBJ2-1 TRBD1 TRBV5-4 TGTGCCAGCAGCTTCGACAGGGGTAGTACGGATGAGCAGTTCTTC CASSFDRGSTDEQFF
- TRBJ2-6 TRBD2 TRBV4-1 TGCGCCAGCAGCCCCGGGGGGTCTGGGGCCAACGTCCTGACTTTC CASSPGGSGANVLTF
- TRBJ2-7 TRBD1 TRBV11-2 TGTGCCAGCAGCCGCTTGGGACAGGGGTATCACGAGCAGTACTTC CASSRLGQGYHEQYF
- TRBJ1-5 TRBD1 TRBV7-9 TGTGCCAGCAGCTCGGACAGGGGGAATCAGCCCCAGCATTTT CASSSDRGNQPQHF
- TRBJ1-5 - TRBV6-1 TGTGCCAGCAGTGAAATGCAGGGTCATCAGCCCCAGCATTTT CASSEMQGHQPQHF
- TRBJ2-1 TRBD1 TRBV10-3 TGTGCCACTTCGGGACAGGGGGCTAATGAGCAGTTCTTC CATSGQGANEQFF
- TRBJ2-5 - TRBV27 TGTGCCAGCAGTTTTCCGGGACTCACAAAAGAGACCCAGTACTTC CASSFPGLTKETQYF
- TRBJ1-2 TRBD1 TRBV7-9 TGTGCCAGCAGCTACGTACAGGGGGCTAACTATGGCTACACCTTC CASSYVQGANYGYTF
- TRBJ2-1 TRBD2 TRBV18 TGTGCCAGCTCACCACCGATCCTAGCGGGGATCAATGAGCAGTTCTTC CASSPPILAGINEQFF
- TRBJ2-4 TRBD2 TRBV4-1 TGCGCCAGCAGCCGAATAGCGGGGGTGGGGAACATTCAGTACTTC CASSRIAGVGNIQYF
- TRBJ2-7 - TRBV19 TGTGCCAGTAGTATAGGGGGCAGGAATTACGTTCCCCGCAACGAGCAGTACTTC CASSIGGRNYVPRNEQYF
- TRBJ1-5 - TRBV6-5 TGTGCCAGCAGTTACAGGAGGGATACCAATCAGCCCCAGCATTTT CASSYRRDTNQPQHF
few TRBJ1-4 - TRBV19 TGTGCCAGTAGGGACAGCCCGACAACTAATGAAAAACTGTTTTTT CASRDSPTTNEKLFF
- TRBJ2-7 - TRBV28 TGTGCCAGCAGTTTTTCAGGGCCCTACGAGCAGTACTTC CASSFSGPYEQYF
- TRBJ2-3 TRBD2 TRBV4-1 TGCGCCAGCAGCCCAGTCGGCGCGGGAGTCCGTCCAGATACGCAGTATTTT CASSPVGAGVRPDTQYF
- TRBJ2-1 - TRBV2 TGTGCCAGCAGTGAAGCACAGGGACTAGAGCAGTTCTTC CASSEAQGLEQFF
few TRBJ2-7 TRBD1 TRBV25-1 TGTGCCAGCAGTGAATCACAGGGGTTAGGCTACGAGCAGTACTTC CASSESQGLGYEQYF
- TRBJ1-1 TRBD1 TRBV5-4 TGTGCCACCCATACATACAGGGGTTATGTGTACACTGAAGCTTTCTTT CATHTYRGYVYTEAFF
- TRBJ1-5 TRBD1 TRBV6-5 TGTGCCAGCAGCCCCGGGACAGGGTATCAGCCCCAGCATTTT CASSPGTGYQPQHF
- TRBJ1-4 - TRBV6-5 TGTGCCAGCAGCCCACACAGTGCAACTAATGAAAAACTGTTTTTT CASSPHSATNEKLFF
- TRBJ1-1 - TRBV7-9 TGTGCCAGCAGCTTACTGGCGGGGAACACTGAAGCTTTCTTT CASSLLAGNTEAFF
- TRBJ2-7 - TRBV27 TGTGCCAGCAGTTTAAGAGTCGACTACGAGCAGTACTTC CASSLRVDYEQYF
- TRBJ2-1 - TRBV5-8 TGTGCCAGCAGCTTCGATGTAGGCGGCCCTTCCTACAATGAGCAGTTCTTC CASSFDVGGPSYNEQFF
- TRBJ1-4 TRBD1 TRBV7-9 TGTGCCAGCAGCCTGCCGGGACAGGGTCCCGAAAAACTGTTTTTT CASSLPGQGPEKLFF
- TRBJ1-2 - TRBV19 TGTGCCAGTAGTATCGGATTTGGGCGGGAGAGGGGCTACACCTTC CASSIGFGRERGYTF
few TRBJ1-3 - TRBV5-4 TGTGCCAGCAGCCCAGGATACTCTGGAAACACCATATATTTT CASSPGYSGNTIYF
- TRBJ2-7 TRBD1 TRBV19 TGTGCCAGTAGTGCAACAGGGGGGAACTACGAGCAGTACTTC CASSATGGNYEQYF
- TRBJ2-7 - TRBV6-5 TGTGCCAGCAGTTACTCGAACGCGCAGGGAGAGCAGTACTTC CASSYSNAQGEQYF
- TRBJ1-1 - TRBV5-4 TGTGCCAGCAGCCCGGCCGGGGGGCTGGTGGAGGGTGGAGAAGCTTTCTTT CASSPAGGLVEGGEAFF